This entry lists 2 T cell receptor beta chains sequenced from one sample in a study of monozygotic twins with inflammatory bowel disease. TCRdb re-called the 5' RACE reads and shows each CDR3 protein once, DNA omitted. The sample totals more than 75,000 distinct CDR3 sequences. Sequencing input: blood. These receptors came from a human donor with ulcerative colitis or Crohn's disease, or a healthy co-twin of an affected twin (not recorded which).

CDR3 region: CATRPGRERGYTF. The chain is built from TRBV19 and TRBJ1-2; TCRdb names TRBD1, which stays unverified in the absence of DNA. Germline V gives CDR1 LNHDA, CDR2 SQIVND (reference sequence). CDR3 length: 13 amino acids.

The chain uses TRBV6-6 and TRBJ1-5; no DNA is available, so the TRBD1 call from TCRdb remains unchecked. CDR1 is MNHNY and CDR2 is SVGAGI in the germline V gene (reference sequence). This CDR3 has 14 residues. CDR3 sequence: CASFGGTTNQPQHF.